The clone carrying this TCR beta chain was seen at least ten times. The data are from a study of T-cell reconstitution after alpha-beta-depleted transplantation in children. This CDR3 region has 14 residues. V lost 1 base, J lost 7 bases, and 11 bases lay in between. Germline V lookup: CDR1 LNHDA, CDR2 SQIVND (reference sequence). Unique molecular identifiers tagged the TCRbeta library. MiXCR, applied by TCRdb to the PCR reads, yields one record per CDR3 protein. The sample lists some 200,000 distinct CDR3 sequences; 9.7% were seen once. The sequence was collected from a human donor who donated a stem cell graft to a child with SCID. This chain joins TRBV19 and TRBJ2-1, with D tentatively TRBD2 (6 bases). The sample was PBMCs from the stem cell graft donor, taken from the stem cell graft. CDR3 sequence: CASSIGLGGNEQFF. The CDR3, as DNA: TGTGCCAGTAGTATAGGTTTGGGAGGAAATGAGCAGTTCTTC.